The 18 T cell receptor beta chains given below trace back to one sample, sequenced in a study of blood T cell repertoires in COVID-19. The repertoire was sequenced with immunoSEQ multiplex PCR; TCRdb's copy has only in-frame clones and lacks some. The sample includes tens of thousands of clones, around 80% of them seen just once. What was sequenced was peripheral blood. All receptors come from a human donor in a cohort sampled during active COVID-19.

The chain uses TRBV7-2 and TRBJ2-7; D is possibly TRBD1 (6 bases). The CDR3 is 16 amino acids. The V end was cut by 5 bases, the J end by 5 bases, with 22 bases between. Germline V gene data show CDR1 as SGHTA and CDR2 as FQGNSA. In DNA form, the CDR3 reads TGTGCCAGCAGCAGTTCCGGGACACGACTCACTGACGAGCAGTACTTC. Translation: CASSSSGTRLTDEQYF. Together with reference TRBV7-2 and TRBJ2-7, the CDR3 gives the full variable domain: GAGVSQSPSNKVTEKGKDVELRCDPISGHTALYWYRQSLGQGLEFLIYFQGNSAPDKSGLPSDRFSAERTGGSVSTLTIQRTQQEDSAVYLCASSSSGTRLTDEQYFGPGTRLTVT.

J is TRBJ2-1 and V is TRBV19; tentatively, D is TRBD1 (6 bases). V was cut by 7 bases and J by 1 base, with 11 bases left in between. This CDR3 comprises 14 residues. CDR1 is LNHDA, CDR2 SQIVND, per germline (reference sequence). The CDR3 nucleotides read TGTGCCAGTACCTACGACAGGTCCTACAATGAGCAGTTCTTC. Its translation is CASTYDRSYNEQFF.

V is TRBV18 and J is TRBJ2-1; TRBD2 matches at 8 bases. Germline lookup yields CDR1 KGHSH and CDR2 LQKENI. J lost 9 bases, V lost 3 bases, and 7 bases had no gene match. The CDR3 sequence is 14 residues long. CDR3 coding DNA: TGTGCCAGCTCACCGGGACTAGAGGCAGGTGAGCAGTTCTTC. Protein: CASSPGLEAGEQFF.

The rearrangement joins TRBV29-1 to TRBJ2-5; D perhaps matches TRBD2 (6 bases). The germline V gene has CDR1 SQVTM and CDR2 ANQGSEA. The CDR3 is made up of 15 amino acids. V lost 6 bases, J lost 1 base, and 18 bases lay in between. The CDR3 sequence: CSVPEVGLLQETQYF. The CDR3 nucleotides are TGCAGCGTCCCCGAGGTGGGACTCCTCCAAGAGACCCAGTACTTC.

The chain joins TRBV19 to TRBJ1-5; 9 bases align to TRBD1. This CDR3 comprises 14 residues. Germline loops: CDR1 LNHDA, CDR2 SQIVND (reference sequence). With 6 bases clipped from V and 5 bases from J, the junction kept 5 bases outside the gene matches. The CDR3 DNA reads TGTGCCAGTAGAATACAGGGGGCCGATCAGCCCCAGCATTTT. Translation gives CASRIQGADQPQHF. Supplemented by reference TRBV19 and TRBJ1-5, the full variable domain reads DGGITQSPKYLFRKEGQNVTLSCEQNLNHDAMYWYRQDPGQGLRLIYYSQIVNDFQKGDIAEGYSVSREKKESFPLTVTSAQKNPTAFYLCASRIQGADQPQHFGDGTRLSIL.

This clone was seen more than once but under ten times. The chain links TRBV5-1 to TRBJ2-2; D might be TRBD2 (5 bases). The length of the CDR3 is 15 residues. CDR1 is SGHRS, CDR2 YFSETQ, per germline. Trimming cost V 0 bases and J 6 bases, with 12 bases left between them. This chain's CDR3 is CASSLAGYGAGELFF. The CDR3 coding sequence is TGCGCCAGCAGCTTGGCCGGGTACGGGGCCGGGGAGCTGTTTTTT.

The rearrangement joins TRBV18 to TRBJ2-1, with 12 bases aligning to TRBD2. In germline, CDR1 is KGHSH, CDR2 LQKENI. With V trimmed by 2 bases and J by 0 bases, 8 bases remained unmatched. The CDR3 totals 19 residues. CDR3 protein: CASSPVMLAGGSSYNEQFF. As DNA, the CDR3 is TGTGCCAGCTCACCAGTTATGCTAGCGGGAGGGAGCTCCTACAATGAGCAGTTCTTC.

As DNA, the CDR3 is TGCGCCAGCAGCTTGGTTCCGGGGTACGAGCAGTTCTTC. This gives the protein CASSLVPGYEQFF. The J gene is TRBJ2-1, the V gene TRBV5-1; possibly TRBD2 for D (5 bases). The CDR3 sequence is 13 residues long. Trimming left V 0 bases short and J 10 bases short, with 11 bases between. Per the germline V gene, CDR1 is SGHRS and CDR2 is YFSETQ.

This chain joins TRBV28 and TRBJ1-1; 10 nucleotides line up with TRBD1. The germline V gene has CDR1 MDHEN and CDR2 SYDVKM. The CDR3 is 16 residues long. The junction had 10 bases not matched to a gene; V was cut back by 5 bases and J by 4 bases. CDR3 DNA sequence: TGTGCCAGCAGTCCGGGACAGGGGTGGAGTGGCACTGAAGCTTTCTTT. Encoded protein: CASSPGQGWSGTEAFF.

The chain uses TRBV30 and TRBJ2-5, with 8 bases that match TRBD2. The CDR3 contains 14 residues. V was clipped by 2 bases and J by 3 bases; unmatched bases: 5. The germline V gene has CDR1 GTSNPN and CDR2 SVGIG (reference sequence). CDR3 loop: CAWSRLARKETQYF. CDR3 nucleotides: TGTGCCTGGAGTCGACTAGCGCGAAAAGAGACCCAGTACTTC.

Only a few counts were recorded for this clone. The chain uses TRBV19 and TRBJ2-5; 9 bases fit TRBD1. Per germline, CDR1 LNHDA and CDR2 SQIVND (reference sequence). CDR3 length equals 15 residues. V gave up 3 bases and J gave up 4 bases; unmatched junction bases: 6. The CDR3 nucleotides are TGTGCCAGTAGTATGGGACAGGGAGGAGGAGAGACCCAGTACTTC. Translation gives CASSMGQGGGETQYF. Supplemented by reference TRBV19 and TRBJ2-5, the full variable domain reads DGGITQSPKYLFRKEGQNVTLSCEQNLNHDAMYWYRQDPGQGLRLIYYSQIVNDFQKGDIAEGYSVSREKKESFPLTVTSAQKNPTAFYLCASSMGQGGGETQYFGPGTRLLVL.

The sample holds many counts of this clone. This sequence joins TRBV4-1 and TRBJ2-2, with a tentative D call TRBD2 (6 bases). V was cut by 0 bases and J by 5 bases, with 19 bases left in between. The CDR3 is made up of 18 amino acids. Germline values: CDR1 MGHRA, CDR2 YSYEKL. The CDR3 spells CASSQDQKGWGLTGELFF. The DNA for the CDR3 is TGCGCCAGCAGCCAAGATCAGAAGGGGTGGGGACTGACCGGGGAGCTGTTTTTT.

This clone was found once. This chain joins TRBV9 and TRBJ2-7; a weak D match, TRBD2 (6 bases). Germline V gene data show CDR1 as SGDLS and CDR2 as YYNGEE. Trimming stripped 0 bases from V and 3 bases from J, with 10 bases between. CDR3 length: 14 residues. The CDR3 is CASSVEQEGYEQYF. For the CDR3, the DNA is TGTGCCAGCAGCGTAGAACAGGAGGGCTACGAGCAGTACTTC.

The chain is built from TRBV28 and TRBJ1-5; D perhaps matches TRBD1 (6 bases). V lost 1 base and J 6 bases, leaving 16 bases between the germline ends. The CDR3 length is 16 residues. Germline V gives CDR1 MDHEN, CDR2 SYDVKM. The CDR3 reads CASSLLLRGSGQPQHF. The CDR3 bases are TGTGCCAGCAGTTTATTGCTCAGGGGTTCTGGTCAGCCCCAGCATTTT.

The chain has TRBV6-5 and TRBJ1-2; tentative D call: TRBD1 (6 bases). Germline CDR1 is MNHEY and CDR2 is SVGAGI. The CDR3 totals 11 residues. V gave up 8 bases and J gave up 2 bases, with 6 bases separating them. The CDR3 protein is CASGQNYGYTF. The CDR3 DNA is TGTGCCAGCGGACAGAACTATGGCTACACCTTC.

The chain carries TRBV3-1 (or the pseudogene TRBV3-2) and TRBJ2-1, with 11 nucleotides matching TRBD2. This CDR3 is built from 16 residues. Germline V gene data show CDR1 as LGHDT and CDR2 as YNNKEL (reference sequence). J lost 6 bases, V lost 6 bases, and 10 bases had no gene match. CDR3: CASSRVLAGGLNEQFF. Here the CDR3 DNA reads TGTGCCAGCAGTCGGGTCCTAGCGGGAGGACTCAATGAGCAGTTCTTC.

This chain connects TRBV14 to TRBJ1-4, with 9 bases matching TRBD1. V dropped 3 bases and J dropped 5; count of bases not matched to a gene: 4. Germline V gene sequence: CDR1 SGHDN, CDR2 FVKESK. This CDR3 has 15 amino acids. The CDR3 nucleotides read TGTGCCAGCAGCCAGAGGACAGGGGCAAATGAAAAACTGTTTTTT. Translation gives CASSQRTGANEKLFF.

J is TRBJ1-1 and V is TRBV3-1 (or the pseudogene TRBV3-2); D is unresolved. Trimming cost V 6 bases and J 5 bases, with 10 bases left between them. The CDR3 length is 12 residues. Germline V gives CDR1 LGHDT, CDR2 YNNKEL (reference sequence). The CDR3 DNA reads TGTGCCAGCAGGGAAGGAGGAACTGAAGCTTTCTTT. Its translation: CASREGGTEAFF.